The source of this T cell receptor beta chain is a study of somatic mutations in cytotoxic T cells in rheumatoid arthritis. Study outcomes and limitations: For rheumatoid arthritis patients, the slight TRBV07 underrepresentation lacked multiple-comparison adjustment. Significant differences in CD8+ T-cell clonality were not found between rheumatoid arthritis patients and healthy controls (age-matched). Age was associated with higher CD8+ clonality in rheumatoid arthritis patients, not in healthy controls.

Once isolated by positive magnetic bead selection, the CD4+ and CD8+ cells had their purity checked by flow cytometry. Profiled with immunoSEQ multiplex PCR; TCRdb holds only in-frame clones, not every one. Of about 3,900 clones listed, approximately 95% were seen once; the top ten hold roughly 7.5%. Trimming shortened V by 7 bases and J by 10 bases, and 17 bases separated the two germline ends. In germline, CDR1 is SQVTM, CDR2 ANQGSEA. There are 12 residues in the CDR3. To note about this clone: Its antigen is still unknown.

What was sequenced was CD8+ T cells sorted from blood. This clonotype originated in a woman aged 60-70 years with rheumatoid arthritis. The chain joins TRBV29-1 to TRBJ2-1, with D maybe TRBD2 (5 bases). CDR3 amino acids: CSDQIGDREQFF. CDR3 nucleotides: TGCAGCGATCAAATCGGGGATCGGGAGCAGTTCTTC.